This is a list of T cell receptor beta chains from one sample in a study of blood T cell repertoires in COVID-19. Some clones are missing from TCRdb's copy, which holds only in-frame ones; the method was immunoSEQ multiplex PCR. The repertoire includes about 150,000 clones, around four fifths of them detected once, and under 2.5% sits in the top ten. Sequencing used peripheral blood. All receptors come from a man in his 70s with acute or convalescent COVID-19. CDR3s include the opening cysteine and the closing phenylalanine or tryptophan. D genes are given only for firm matches. Clone size appears in some rows only: once, few, many, or a class for an expanded clone.

v_gene,d_gene,j_gene,abundance,CDR3aa,CDR3nt
TRBV4-1,NA,TRBJ1-4,NA,CASSPRGLEEINEKLFF,TGCGCCAGCAGCCCCCGGGGGTTAGAAGAGATTAATGAAAAACTGTTTTTT
TRBV29-1,TRBD1,TRBJ1-2,NA,CSVPYRQGRGYTF,TGCAGCGTCCCTTATAGACAGGGCAGGGGCTACACCTTC
TRBV5-6,NA,TRBJ1-5,few,CASSLFLGDQPQHF,TGTGCCAGCAGCTTGTTTCTGGGCGATCAGCCCCAGCATTTT
TRBV7-8,NA,TRBJ1-2,NA,CASSFTTNYGYTF,TGTGCCAGCAGCTTCACAACTAACTATGGCTACACCTTC
TRBV5-1,NA,TRBJ1-4,NA,CASSLGSSLFAEKLFF,TGCGCCAGCAGCTTGGGGTCAAGCCTATTCGCGGAAAAACTGTTTTTT
TRBV6-5,NA,TRBJ1-1,NA,CASLGGVIETEAFF,TGTGCCAGCTTAGGGGGGGTAATAGAAACTGAAGCTTTCTTT
TRBV3-1/TRBV3-2,TRBD2,TRBJ2-4,NA,CASSQGLAENIQYF,TGTGCCAGCAGCCAAGGGCTAGCGGAAAACATTCAGTACTTC
TRBV19,NA,TRBJ1-5,NA,CASSPPPRVGNQPQHF,TGTGCCAGTAGTCCCCCCCCCAGGGTGGGCAATCAGCCCCAGCATTTT
TRBV19,NA,TRBJ1-4,once,CASRKQGSNEKLFF,TGTGCCAGTAGGAAACAGGGTTCTAATGAAAAACTGTTTTTT
TRBV18,TRBD1,TRBJ1-4,few,CASSPRQGADEKLFF,TGTGCCAGCTCACCCCGACAGGGGGCGGATGAAAAACTGTTTTTT
TRBV5-1,NA,TRBJ2-3,NA,CASSTTSQGSDTQYF,TGCGCCAGCAGCACCACGTCCCAGGGGTCAGATACGCAGTATTTT
TRBV3-1/TRBV3-2,NA,TRBJ2-1,NA,CASSQAYEQFF,TGTGCCAGCAGCCAAGCGTATGAGCAGTTCTTC
TRBV6-5,TRBD1,TRBJ1-2,NA,CASRMGQGNSYGYTF,TGTGCCAGCAGAATGGGACAGGGGAATTCTTATGGCTACACCTTC
TRBV10-3,NA,TRBJ2-7,NA,CAIAQSLGLYEQYF,TGTGCCATCGCTCAAAGTTTGGGGCTCTACGAGCAGTACTTC
TRBV27,NA,TRBJ1-6,NA,CASSEGFYNSPLHF,TGTGCCAGCTCAGAGGGCTTCTATAATTCACCCCTCCACTTT
TRBV27,TRBD1,TRBJ1-6,NA,CASSIRMTGLSPLHF,TGTGCCAGCAGTATTCGAATGACAGGGTTGTCACCCCTCCACTTT
TRBV19,TRBD1,TRBJ2-1,NA,CASRSGQGVYEQFF,TGTGCCAGTAGATCCGGACAGGGGGTCTATGAGCAGTTCTTC
TRBV2,TRBD2,TRBJ2-2,NA,CASAQSTSGPNTGELFF,TGTGCCAGCGCCCAGAGCACTAGCGGTCCGAACACCGGGGAGCTGTTTTTT
TRBV7-3,TRBD2,TRBJ2-1,NA,CASSPGLAGRNEQFF,TGTGCCAGCAGCCCTGGACTAGCGGGGCGCAATGAGCAGTTCTTC
TRBV2,TRBD2,TRBJ2-3,once,CASSVPSGSADTQYF,TGTGCCAGCAGTGTTCCTAGCGGGAGTGCGGATACGCAGTATTTT
TRBV6-5,TRBD1,TRBJ1-1,NA,CASSYAQGAEAFF,TGTGCCAGCAGTTACGCACAGGGGGCTGAAGCTTTCTTT
TRBV5-1,NA,TRBJ2-2,once,CASRLESSGTGELFF,TGCGCCAGCAGACTTGAATCGTCGGGCACCGGGGAGCTGTTTTTT
TRBV7-6,TRBD2,TRBJ2-3,NA,CASSLVISGGSDTQYF,TGTGCCAGCAGCTTAGTGATTAGCGGGGGATCAGATACGCAGTATTTT
TRBV6-5,NA,TRBJ1-3,NA,CASRPGGLSGNTIYF,TGTGCCAGCAGGCCGGGGGGTCTTTCTGGAAACACCATATATTTT
TRBV2,NA,TRBJ2-5,NA,CASGGDRDLKETQYF,TGTGCCAGCGGAGGGGACCGGGACCTGAAGGAGACCCAGTACTTC
TRBV4-2,TRBD1,TRBJ2-7,once,CASSQAGQGAYEQHF,TGTGCCAGCAGCCAAGCGGGACAGGGGGCCTACGAGCAGCACTTC
TRBV12-5,TRBD1,TRBJ1-4,NA,CASGTGMTNEKLFF,TGTGCTAGTGGGACAGGGATGACTAATGAAAAACTGTTTTTT
TRBV2,NA,TRBJ2-1,NA,CASIPVALNEQFF,TGTGCCAGCATCCCGGTAGCGCTCAATGAGCAGTTCTTC
TRBV28,NA,TRBJ1-4,NA,CASSLATAGGEKLFF,TGTGCCAGCAGTTTAGCGACAGCCGGGGGGGAAAAACTGTTTTTT
TRBV28,NA,TRBJ1-4,NA,CASSLIQNNEKLFF,TGTGCCAGCAGTTTGATACAGAATAATGAAAAACTGTTTTTT
TRBV18,NA,TRBJ1-1,NA,CASSPREVLSNTEAFF,TGTGCCAGCTCACCTCGGGAGGTTCTTTCGAACACTGAAGCTTTCTTT
TRBV6-1,NA,TRBJ1-4,NA,CASSELPGHNTGKLFF,TGTGCCAGCAGTGAATTACCCGGACACAATACTGGGAAACTGTTTTTT
TRBV6-2/TRBV6-3,TRBD2,TRBJ2-1,NA,CASSNSGSGNEQFF,TGTGCCAGCAGTAACAGCGGGAGTGGCAATGAGCAGTTCTTC
TRBV7-9,TRBD2,TRBJ2-5,few,CASSLPGRAPETQYF,TGTGCCAGCAGCTTGCCCGGGAGGGCCCCAGAGACCCAGTACTTC
TRBV24-1,TRBD1,TRBJ2-5,NA,CATSGQIRDRAQETQYF,TGTGCCACCAGTGGCCAGATCAGGGACAGGGCACAAGAGACCCAGTACTTC
TRBV19,TRBD1,TRBJ2-3,once,CASSPYRGGQGRTDTQYF,TGTGCCAGTAGTCCCTATCGGGGGGGACAGGGGCGAACAGATACGCAGTATTTT
TRBV9,NA,TRBJ1-4,NA,CASSTPGEGNEKLFF,TGTGCCAGCAGCACCCCGGGAGAAGGAAATGAAAAACTGTTTTTT
TRBV12-3/TRBV12-4,NA,TRBJ1-2,NA,CASSLSWLGYTF,TGTGCCAGCAGTTTGTCTTGGCTTGGCTACACCTTC
TRBV5-5,TRBD1,TRBJ1-2,once,CASSVGEGALGYTF,TGTGCCAGCAGCGTCGGAGAGGGGGCCCTTGGCTACACCTTC
TRBV6-6,NA,TRBJ1-1,NA,CASSDLQGLNTEAFF,TGTGCCAGCAGTGACCTACAGGGTCTGAACACTGAAGCTTTCTTT
TRBV6-4,NA,TRBJ1-2,NA,CASRGWAGSTYGYTF,TGTGCCAGCAGGGGATGGGCAGGGTCGACCTATGGCTACACCTTC
TRBV10-3,TRBD1,TRBJ1-1,NA,CAIRPGTGSLNTEAFF,TGTGCCATCAGGCCCGGGACAGGGTCCCTGAACACTGAAGCTTTCTTT
TRBV5-1,NA,TRBJ1-6,NA,CASTEQDNSPLHF,TGCGCCAGCACGGAACAGGATAATTCACCCCTCCACTTT
TRBV19,TRBD1,TRBJ1-5,NA,CASSARTGGLLRNQPQHF,TGTGCCAGTAGTGCCAGGACAGGGGGCTTGTTAAGGAATCAGCCCCAGCATTTT
TRBV28,NA,TRBJ1-5,NA,CASRPSGENQPQHF,TGTGCCAGCAGACCTTCAGGGGAAAATCAGCCCCAGCATTTT
TRBV2,TRBD1,TRBJ2-7,NA,CASSPRDSYEQYF,TGTGCCAGCAGTCCCCGGGACAGTTACGAGCAGTACTTC
TRBV19,TRBD1,TRBJ1-6,few,CASRGQGTSSYNSPLHF,TGTGCCAGTAGAGGACAGGGGACGAGCTCCTATAATTCACCCCTCCACTTT
TRBV6-6,NA,TRBJ1-2,NA,CASSYGDNTGYTF,TGTGCCAGCAGTTACGGGGACAATACTGGCTACACCTTC
TRBV27,NA,TRBJ1-5,NA,CASSGRRDLGGNQPQHF,TGTGCCAGCAGTGGCCGGCGGGACCTAGGGGGCAATCAGCCCCAGCATTTT
TRBV24-1,TRBD1,TRBJ2-3,few,CATSDSRQGIDTQYF,TGTGCCACCAGTGATTCTCGACAGGGAATAGATACGCAGTATTTT
TRBV5-1,NA,TRBJ2-2,NA,CASHLSGSNTGELFF,TGCGCCAGCCACCTATCGGGGTCGAACACCGGGGAGCTGTTTTTT
TRBV5-4,TRBD2,TRBJ2-3,once,CASSLAGAGGVSDTQYF,TGTGCCAGCAGCTTGGCCGGAGCGGGAGGGGTTTCAGATACGCAGTATTTT
TRBV2,NA,TRBJ1-6,NA,CASSPDSGGLLHF,TGTGCCAGCAGCCCCGATAGTGGAGGGCTCCTCCACTTT
TRBV30,NA,TRBJ1-2,once,CAWSGLGVGYTF,TGTGCCTGGAGTGGTCTCGGAGTGGGCTACACCTTC
TRBV6-2/TRBV6-3,TRBD1,TRBJ2-7,NA,CASSPDRGRSYEQYF,TGTGCCAGCAGTCCGGACAGGGGACGTTCCTACGAGCAGTACTTC
TRBV9,NA,TRBJ2-5,NA,CASSAEDFKGWETQYF,TGTGCCAGCAGCGCCGAGGACTTCAAAGGGTGGGAGACCCAGTACTTC
TRBV3-1/TRBV3-2,TRBD1,TRBJ2-5,NA,CASSQVSPDRGGETQYF,TGTGCCAGCAGCCAAGTTTCTCCAGACAGGGGAGGTGAGACCCAGTACTTC
TRBV9,TRBD2,TRBJ2-3,NA,CASSGGDGRADFWDTQYF,TGTGCCAGCAGCGGCGGAGACGGGAGGGCCGATTTCTGGGATACGCAGTATTTT